This entry lists 8 T cell receptor beta chains sequenced from one sample in a study of cytomegalovirus exposure and HLA in healthy donors. PCR amplification relied on 60 Vbeta primers (plus 13 Jbeta primers). TCRdb's table, derived via immunoSEQ multiplex PCR, lists solely in-frame clones and lacks some. This sample has some 160,000 clones, with around 82% found just once. The sample consisted of PBMCs. The receptors here all came from a man in his 60s in good health and CMV-seronegative.

The chain links TRBV5-1 to TRBJ2-2, with TRBD1 matching over 11 bases. V lost 1 base, J lost 1 base, and 9 bases stayed unmatched. CDR1 and CDR2 (germline): SGHRS, YFSETQ. The CDR3 consists of 19 residues. CDR3 DNA sequence: TGCGCCAGCAGCTTGCCCAAAGGACAGGGGGCTTTGAACACCGGGGAGCTGTTTTTT. Residues: CASSLPKGQGALNTGELFF.

The chain employs TRBV30 and TRBJ1-5, with a tentative D call TRBD1 (5 bases). Trimming took off 3 bases at V and 1 base at J, with 10 bases between the two ends. The length of the CDR3 is 14 residues. The germline gives CDR1 GTSNPN, CDR2 SVGIG (reference sequence). DNA for the CDR3: TGTGCCTGGAGGGGTAGGACAAGCAATCAGCCCCAGCATTTT. It yields the protein CAWRGRTSNQPQHF.

The DNA of the CDR3 is TGTGCCAGCAGTGATGGGCAGGGGACGAACGGAGAAAAACTGTTTTTT. Residues: CASSDGQGTNGEKLFF. This chain connects TRBV25-1 to TRBJ1-4; D might be TRBD1 (6 bases). Germline assignment: CDR1 MGHDK and CDR2 SYGVNS. Trimming removed 3 bases at V and 8 bases at J, with 19 bases between. The CDR3 runs to 16 residues.

The chain is built from TRBV5-6 and TRBJ2-3, with 8 positions matching TRBD2. Germline CDR1 is SGHDT and CDR2 is YYEEEE. This CDR3 has 15 amino acids. V was clipped by 3 bases and J by 3 bases; unmatched bases: 6. The chain's CDR3 is CASSSSKRGTDTQYF. CDR3 nucleotide sequence: TGTGCCAGCAGCTCCTCCAAGCGGGGGACAGATACGCAGTATTTT.

The chain carries TRBV6-5 and TRBJ2-5; perhaps TRBD2 as D (6 bases). Germline V gene lookup returns CDR1 MNHEY and CDR2 SVGAGI. The V and J ends lost 6 bases and 4 bases respectively, with 15 bases between them. The CDR3 runs to 14 residues. CDR3 region: CASSQGGVRETQYF. The DNA of the CDR3 is TGTGCCAGCAGCCAGGGCGGGGTACGAGAGACCCAGTACTTC.

The chain is built from TRBV5-8 and TRBJ2-7, with D uncertain. The germline V and J ends were trimmed by 4 bases and 4 bases, with 9 bases remaining between them. This CDR3 has 12 residues. CDR1 and CDR2 (germline): SGHTS, YDEGEE. CDR3 DNA: TGTGCCAGCAGCACAGCCTCATACGAGCAGTACTTC. Protein product: CASSTASYEQYF. The whole variable domain, filled in from reference TRBV5-8 and TRBJ2-7, reads EAGVTQSPTHLIKTRGQQATLRCSPISGHTSVYWYQQALGLGLQFLLWYDEGEERNRGNFPPRFSGRQFPNYSSELNVNALELEDSALYLCASSTASYEQYFGPGTRLTVT.

There are a few counts of this clone. The rearrangement joins TRBV29-1 to TRBJ1-2, with no clear D. This CDR3 region has 12 residues. The germline V gene has CDR1 SQVTM and CDR2 ANQGSEA. V was pared by 6 bases and J by 5 bases, with 13 bases between. The CDR3, as DNA: TGCAGCGTGACCGATTCGGGGTATGGCTACACCTTC. This translates into CSVTDSGYGYTF.

The J gene is TRBJ2-3, the V gene TRBV29-1, with 13 nucleotides matching TRBD2. This CDR3 is 15 amino acids long. The V segment lost 6 bases and the J segment 3 bases; nucleotides outside the gene matches: 6. Germline CDR1 and CDR2: SQVTM and ANQGSEA. CDR3 region: CSVSGLAGLTDTQYF. The CDR3 DNA sequence: TGCAGCGTCTCGGGACTAGCGGGATTAACAGATACGCAGTATTTT.